This T cell receptor beta chain appears in the sequencing data of a study of beta chain features in type 1 diabetes. CDR1 KGHSH and CDR2 LQKENI come from the germline V gene. This CDR3 region has 13 residues. Trimming removed 4 bases at V and 5 bases at J, with 11 bases between. Isolated RNA was reverse transcribed in full, so expressed TCRB transcripts were sequenced. The average output of naive, central memory and regulatory T cell samples was approximately 3.7 million reads. Using immunoSEQ multiplex PCR, the repertoire was profiled, and TCRdb retains in-frame clones only, with some absent. The repertoire holds under 950,000 clones, 15% to 20% seen once, with roughly 0.025% in the top ten. All of the sorted populations showed purity greater than 98%.

The origin of this receptor is a woman between 18 and 30 years old in good health. Sequences were obtained from naive CD4+ T cells from blood. This sequence joins TRBV18 and TRBJ1-1; D is unresolved. CDR3 in DNA: TGTGCCAGCTCACTGACGGGCGAGACTGAAGCTTTCTTT. Protein sequence: CASSLTGETEAFF.